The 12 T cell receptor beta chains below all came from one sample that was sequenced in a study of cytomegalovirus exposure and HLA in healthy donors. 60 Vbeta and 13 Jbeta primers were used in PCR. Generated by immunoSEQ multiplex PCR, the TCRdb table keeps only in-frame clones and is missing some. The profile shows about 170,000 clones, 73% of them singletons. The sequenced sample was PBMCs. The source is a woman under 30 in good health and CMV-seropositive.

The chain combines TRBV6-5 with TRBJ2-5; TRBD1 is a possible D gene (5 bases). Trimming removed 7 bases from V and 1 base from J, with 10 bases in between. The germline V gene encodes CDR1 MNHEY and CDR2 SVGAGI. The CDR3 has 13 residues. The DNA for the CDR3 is TGTGCCAGCACTAGGACATTCCAAGAGACCCAGTACTTC. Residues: CASTRTFQETQYF.

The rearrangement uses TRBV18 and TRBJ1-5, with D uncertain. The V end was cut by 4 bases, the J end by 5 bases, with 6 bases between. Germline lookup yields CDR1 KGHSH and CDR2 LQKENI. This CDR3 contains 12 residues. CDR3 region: CASSLEDQPQHF. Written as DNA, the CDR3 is TGTGCCAGCTCACTCGAGGATCAGCCCCAGCATTTT.

This CDR3 reads CASSERLAGGSSYEQYF. Here the CDR3 DNA reads TGCGCCAGCAGTGAGAGGCTAGCGGGGGGGAGCTCCTACGAGCAGTACTTC. The chain uses TRBV10-1 and TRBJ2-7; 12 bases agree with TRBD2. The CDR3 length is 17 residues. The junction had 5 bases not matched to a gene; V was cut back by 2 bases and J by 0 bases. Germline loops: CDR1 WNHNN, CDR2 SYGVQD (reference sequence).

The CDR3, as DNA: TGTGCCAGCAGACCGGGACAGCTGGACTATGGCTACACCTTC. Translation: CASRPGQLDYGYTF. The chain is built from TRBV2 and TRBJ1-2, with 7 bases lining up with TRBD1. CDR1 is SNHLY, CDR2 FYNNEI, per germline. Trimming removed 6 bases from V and 3 bases from J; junction bases left unmatched: 7. This CDR3 spans 14 amino acids.

CDR3 DNA sequence: TGTGCCAGCAGCTCTACTAGCGGGGCGAACACCGGGGAGCTGTTTTTT. This sequence encodes CASSSTSGANTGELFF. The rearrangement uses TRBV7-2 and TRBJ2-2, with TRBD2 matching over 10 bases. Germline loops: CDR1 SGHTA, CDR2 FQGNSA. The V gene end was trimmed by 4 bases and the J gene end by 0 bases; junction bases not matched to a gene: 2. The CDR3 loop spans 16 amino acids.

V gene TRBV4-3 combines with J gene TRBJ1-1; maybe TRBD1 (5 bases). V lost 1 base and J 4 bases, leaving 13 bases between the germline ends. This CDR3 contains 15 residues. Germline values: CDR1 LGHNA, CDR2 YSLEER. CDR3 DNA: TGCGCCAGCAGCCAAGGCACAGCGGGGCGCACTGAAGCTTTCTTT. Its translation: CASSQGTAGRTEAFF.

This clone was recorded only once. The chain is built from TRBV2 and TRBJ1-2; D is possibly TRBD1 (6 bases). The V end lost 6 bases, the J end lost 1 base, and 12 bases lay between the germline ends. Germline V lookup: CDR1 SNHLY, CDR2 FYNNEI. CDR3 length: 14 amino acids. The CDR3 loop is CASRGLDSNYGYTF. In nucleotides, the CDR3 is TGTGCCAGCAGAGGATTGGACAGTAACTATGGCTACACCTTC.

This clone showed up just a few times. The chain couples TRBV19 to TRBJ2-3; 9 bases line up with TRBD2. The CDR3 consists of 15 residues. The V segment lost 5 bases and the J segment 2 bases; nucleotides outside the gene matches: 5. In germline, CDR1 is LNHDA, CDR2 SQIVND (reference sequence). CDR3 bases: TGTGCCAGTAGTGCCAGCGGGGGGACCACAGATACGCAGTATTTT. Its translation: CASSASGGTTDTQYF.

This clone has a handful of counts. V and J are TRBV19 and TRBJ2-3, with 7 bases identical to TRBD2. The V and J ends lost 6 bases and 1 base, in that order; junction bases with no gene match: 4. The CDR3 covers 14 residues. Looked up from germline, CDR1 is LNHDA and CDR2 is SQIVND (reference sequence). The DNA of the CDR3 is TGTGCCAGTAGGGTGAGCGGGGGCACAGATACGCAGTATTTT. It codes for CASRVSGGTDTQYF.

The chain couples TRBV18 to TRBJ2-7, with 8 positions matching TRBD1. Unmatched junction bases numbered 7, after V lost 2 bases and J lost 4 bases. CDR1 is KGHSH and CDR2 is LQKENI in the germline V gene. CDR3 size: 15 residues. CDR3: CASSPVETGGYEQYF. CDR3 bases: TGTGCCAGCTCACCAGTTGAAACAGGGGGGTACGAGCAGTACTTC.

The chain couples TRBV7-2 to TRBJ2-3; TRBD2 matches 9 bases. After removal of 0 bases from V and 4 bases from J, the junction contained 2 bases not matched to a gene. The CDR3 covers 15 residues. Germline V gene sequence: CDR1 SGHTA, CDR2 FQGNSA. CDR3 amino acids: CASSLASGGADTQYF. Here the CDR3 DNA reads TGTGCCAGCAGCTTAGCTAGCGGGGGCGCAGATACGCAGTATTTT.

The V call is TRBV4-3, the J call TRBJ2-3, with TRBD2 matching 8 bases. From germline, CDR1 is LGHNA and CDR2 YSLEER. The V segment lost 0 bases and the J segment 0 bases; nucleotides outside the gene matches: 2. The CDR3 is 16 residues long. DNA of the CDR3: TGCGCCAGCAGCCAAGATAGCGGGGCTAGCACAGATACGCAGTATTTT. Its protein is CASSQDSGASTDTQYF.